Included here is one TCR beta chain sequence, with context. This sample was taken from a study of blood T cell repertoires in COVID-19. Study at large: Whether acute or convalescent, the COVID-19 samples came from the United States, Italy and Spain. The cDNA or gDNA used as material had been derived from T cells, B-cell-depleted T cells, or PBMCs.

In the authors' methods: Reference gene primer amplification gave estimated nucleated cell counts. Clones were read by immunoSEQ multiplex PCR, and TCRdb kept only the in-frame ones, dropping some. The V and J calls and clone size come from that table; D and trimming were worked out from the DNA. The data show roughly 45,000 clones, with about nine tenths seen just once and more than 6.5% held by the top ten. The sequence derives from a man between 60 and 75 years old with active COVID-19. Sequencing used peripheral blood.

CDR3 in DNA: TGTGCCAGCAGTTCGACAGGGATCGGCGAGACCCAGTACTTC. The encoded protein is CASSSTGIGETQYF. This chain connects TRBV6-5 to TRBJ2-5; 7 nucleotides align to TRBD1. J lost 5 bases, V lost 4 bases, and 7 bases had no gene match. The germline CDR1 and CDR2 sequences are MNHEY and SVGAGI. There are 14 residues in the CDR3.